This is a list of T cell receptor beta chains from one sample in a study of control samples from healthy donors and cancer patients. Here immunoSEQ multiplex PCR was the method, and the copy in TCRdb shows in-frame clones only, minus some. Here the sample spans around 130,000 clones, approximately 88% being singletons. Sequences were obtained from blood. The receptors derive from a man over 45 in good health. Both conserved end residues are part of each CDR3. The D gene is left open where the match is weak.

v_call	j_call	d_call	cdr3_aa
TRBV5-8	TRBJ2-5	-	CASSQETQYF
TRBV4-2	TRBJ2-1	TRBD2	CASSQADIAGGQVEQFF
TRBV29-1	TRBJ1-1	TRBD1	CSVGSGTGGNTEAFF
TRBV30	TRBJ1-4	-	CAWSVDAAGEKLFF
TRBV9	TRBJ1-2	-	CASSVAVEGDYGYTF
TRBV30	TRBJ1-1	TRBD1	CAWNPGTGVFEAFF
TRBV5-6	TRBJ1-2	-	CASSQGRTYLDYGYTF
TRBV2	TRBJ1-2	-	CATAFLTGIDGYTF
TRBV11-2	TRBJ1-4	-	CASSFLNEELFF
TRBV30	TRBJ1-2	-	CACHMRDNYGYTF
TRBV5-1	TRBJ1-1	TRBD1	CASSRDRGPMNTEAFF
TRBV4-2	TRBJ2-1	-	CASSQDSVGNEQFF
TRBV4-2	TRBJ2-1	-	CASSQVSGGWNEQFF
TRBV7-6	TRBJ2-2	-	CASSPDGTPNTGELFF
TRBV19	TRBJ1-2	TRBD1	CASSIHSGTGAGYTF
TRBV18	TRBJ2-5	TRBD1	CASSSTGTEETQYF
TRBV5-5	TRBJ1-2	-	CASSLVPEGGYTF
TRBV5-6	TRBJ1-3	TRBD1	CASSSLRTTGAGNTIYF
TRBV11-2	TRBJ1-1	-	CASSVDPRTRAFF
TRBV14	TRBJ2-1	TRBD2	CASSPLAGGPLYNEQFF
TRBV14	TRBJ2-5	-	CASSRERATQYF
TRBV27	TRBJ1-6	-	CASSLRGFSYNSPLHF
TRBV2	TRBJ1-5	TRBD1	CASSGTGRGGNQPQHF
TRBV9	TRBJ1-1	-	CASSVQGNTEAFF
TRBV5-4	TRBJ2-1	TRBD2	CASSLGWTSGGASEQFF
TRBV3-1/TRBV3-2	TRBJ1-1	TRBD1	CASSQSDRGVRAFF
TRBV14	TRBJ1-1	-	CASSHGGWTEAFF
TRBV7-6	TRBJ1-2	-	CASSLALDGALYGYTF
TRBV20-1	TRBJ1-1	-	CSASAGKTEAFF
TRBV3-1/TRBV3-2	TRBJ1-2	-	CASSPISGGASYTF
TRBV12-3/TRBV12-4	TRBJ1-2	-	CASSFSRTFGYTF